The clone carrying this T cell receptor (beta chain) was counted many times. What it binds is unknown. These data originate in a study of early T cells in non-severe SARS-CoV-2 infection. The overall study: Unsorted whole blood bulk RNA was sequenced, with unpaired chains. General study findings and limits: The matching step, a VDJdb search, favored anti-spike CD8 responses and missed private and CD4 specificities.

The CDR3 has 16 amino acids. Germline V gene sequence: CDR1 SGHTA, CDR2 FQGNSA. The J segment lost 3 bases and the V segment lost 7 bases, leaving 13 bases of the junction unmatched. A single record per CDR3 protein comes from TCRdb applying MiXCR to the 5' RACE reads. The table shows approximately 75,000 distinct CDR3 sequences, with roughly 4.5% occurring only once. The source material was whole blood, sampled at baseline. This sequence originates from an adult who was a healthcare worker with PCR-confirmed SARS-CoV-2 infection or an uninfected control (not recorded which). The donor label of this sample is uncertain. The chain employs TRBV7-2 and TRBJ2-7; 9 bases line up with TRBD2. For the CDR3, the DNA is TGTGCCAGCACCCTACGTGGGCGGGGGGGTAGCTACGAGCAGTACTTC. Protein product: CASTLRGRGGSYEQYF.